This T cell receptor beta chain was recorded in a study of OX40 agonist ivuxolimab in advanced cancers. The CDR3 has 14 amino acids. The germline V gene has CDR1 MNHEY and CDR2 SVGAGI. V was clipped by 5 bases and J by 7 bases, with 15 bases between them. This clone was seen a few times. Clones were sequenced by immunoSEQ multiplex PCR, and TCRdb holds only the in-frame ones, with some missing. This repertoire shows over 65,000 clones, approximately 86% found once; its top ten account for roughly 6%. The specimen was CD4+ or CD8+ T cells sorted from blood, collected in a trial of the OX40 agonist ivuxolimab. This sequence was found in an adult with an advanced solid tumor such as melanoma, head and neck, liver or kidney cancer. The chain joins TRBV6-5 to TRBJ1-5; tentative D call: TRBD1 (6 bases). This chain's CDR3 is CASSPGDSRQPQHF. The CDR3 DNA reads TGTGCCAGCAGTCCAGGGGATTCAAGGCAGCCCCAGCATTTT.